The clone carrying this T cell receptor beta chain has at least ten counts. J gave up 2 bases and V 2 bases, and 5 bases lay outside the gene matches. The CDR3 is made up of 15 amino acids. Germline lookup yields CDR1 SGHDT and CDR2 YYEEEE. Regarding time point: blood at routine non-recurrence follow-up after resection. The entry originates in a study of spatial heterogeneity in lung cancer. TCRdb called the 5' RACE reads again in MiXCR, with one record for every CDR3 protein. The repertoire includes 3,000 to 3,500 distinct CDR3 sequences, around 19% of them detected once, and less than 45% sits in the top ten.

This rearrangement joins TRBV5-6 to TRBJ2-3, with 7 bases matching TRBD1. This specimen consisted of PBMCs, obtained at follow-up. The clonotype was recovered from a male donor with early-stage non-small cell lung cancer. The CDR3 sequence: CASSFDTGATDTQYF. The CDR3 bases are TGTGCCAGCAGCTTCGACACAGGGGCCACAGATACGCAGTATTTT.